This is a list of T cell receptor beta chains from one sample in a study of blood T cells in healthy people across ages. One entry per CDR3 protein, called by TCRdb with MiXCR from the 5' RACE reads. This table has hundreds of thousands of distinct CDR3 sequences, about a fifth appearing once. Sequencing used blood. The receptors originated from a man between 70 and 80 years old in good health. CDR3s include the opening cysteine and the closing phenylalanine or tryptophan. D genes are given only for firm matches. Expanded clones get a size class; other rows say once, few or many, or leave the size out.

D,size,J,V,CDR3,DNA
.,.,TRBJ1-6,TRBV25-1,CASSEGAVSPLHF,TGTGCCAGCAGTGAAGGGGCTGTATCACCCCTCCACTTT
.,.,TRBJ1-4,TRBV5-5,CASSLDRPTNEKLFF,TGTGCCAGCAGCTTGGACAGACCAACTAATGAAAAACTGTTTTTT
TRBD1,few,TRBJ2-1,TRBV15,CATSSHDRGTYNEQFF,TGTGCCACCAGCAGTCACGACAGGGGAACTTACAATGAGCAGTTCTTC
TRBD1,few,TRBJ1-1,TRBV12-3/TRBV12-4,CASRPSGWTGFTLNTEASF,TGTGCCAGCAGACCATCAGGTTGGACAGGGTTCACATTGAACACTGAAGCTTCCTTT
.,.,TRBJ2-6,TRBV3-1,CASSQVHSGANVLTF,TGTGCCAGCAGCCAAGTTCACTCTGGGGCCAACGTCCTGACTTTC
TRBD1,few,TRBJ2-3,TRBV9,CASSARTGEDTDTQYF,TGTGCCAGCAGCGCCCGGACAGGAGAAGACACAGATACGCAGTATTTT
.,.,TRBJ1-4,TRBV5-1,CAGSLDGTNEKLFF,TGCGCCGGCAGTTTGGACGGTACTAATGAAAAACTGTTTTTT
.,.,TRBJ1-2,TRBV15,CATSGDIRNYGYTF,TGTGCCACCAGCGGGGACATTAGGAACTATGGCTACACCTTC
TRBD2,few,TRBJ2-5,TRBV12-3/TRBV12-4,CASSLVVAGVETQYF,TGTGCCAGCAGTTTGGTAGTAGCGGGAGTGGAGACCCAGTACTTC
.,.,TRBJ2-5,TRBV12-3/TRBV12-4,CASRHDRRQETQYF,TGTGCCAGCAGACATGACAGGAGACAAGAGACCCAGTACTTC
.,.,TRBJ2-1,TRBV18,CASSPREAGGNEQFF,TGTGCCAGCTCACCACGAGAGGCTGGGGGAAATGAGCAGTTCTTC
.,.,TRBJ1-2,TRBV3-1,CASSQGGARNYGYTF,TGTGCCAGCAGCCAAGGGGGGGCTAGAAACTATGGCTACACCTTC
TRBD1,.,TRBJ1-4,TRBV7-9,CASRATGLEKLFF,TGTGCCAGCAGGGCGACAGGGCTTGAAAAACTGTTTTTT
TRBD1,few,TRBJ1-2,TRBV25-1,CASRRTGGASGYTF,TGTGCCAGCAGACGGACAGGGGGCGCGTCTGGCTACACCTTC
.,many,TRBJ1-1,TRBV20-1,CSAPRQSGAEAFF,TGCAGTGCTCCCCGACAGAGCGGGGCTGAAGCTTTCTTT
TRBD1,few,TRBJ2-1,TRBV5-1,CASRSGQGAFEQFF,TGCGCCAGCAGGAGCGGACAGGGGGCGTTTGAGCAGTTCTTC
.,few,TRBJ2-3,TRBV11-2,CASSAGGRPDTQYF,TGTGCCAGCAGCGCAGGGGGGCGACCAGATACGCAGTATTTT
.,few,TRBJ2-6,TRBV29-1,CSVVLRHSGANVLTF,TGCAGCGTTGTGTTACGGCACTCTGGGGCCAACGTCCTGACTTTC
.,many,TRBJ2-2,TRBV7-2,CASSFGGTGELFF,TGTGCCAGCAGCTTTGGCGGCACCGGGGAGCTGTTTTTT
TRBD2,.,TRBJ2-3,TRBV7-7,CASSSLAENTQYF,TGTGCCAGCAGCTCACTAGCGGAAAATACGCAGTATTTT
.,few,TRBJ2-4,TRBV3-1,CASSQAGRIAKNIQYF,TGTGCCAGCAGCCAAGCCGGAAGAATAGCCAAAAACATTCAGTACTTC
.,.,TRBJ2-2,TRBV24-1,CATSAITDSTGELFF,TGTGCCACCAGTGCCATAACCGACAGCACCGGGGAGCTGTTTTTT
.,few,TRBJ2-5,TRBV20-1,CSAPSGRKTQYF,TGCAGTGCCCCCTCAGGGCGAAAGACCCAGTACTTC
.,few,TRBJ2-2,TRBV9,CASSGLLGELFF,TGTGCCAGCAGTGGACTTCTAGGGGAGCTGTTTTTT
.,few,TRBJ2-1,TRBV6-5,CASSYSRTVEQFF,TGTGCCAGCAGTTACTCTCGGACGGTTGAGCAGTTCTTC
.,few,TRBJ2-5,TRBV20-1,CSAPSSGTMQETQYF,TGCAGTGCTCCCTCCTCGGGAACAATGCAAGAGACCCAGTACTTC
.,few,TRBJ1-2,TRBV12-3/TRBV12-4,CASSLIGKSYGYTF,TGTGCCAGCAGCCTAATTGGGAAAAGCTATGGCTACACCTTC
.,few,TRBJ1-3,TRBV25-1,CASGTQLGSGNTIYF,TGTGCCAGCGGTACCCAGCTAGGGTCTGGAAACACCATATATTTT
.,few,TRBJ2-7,TRBV29-1,CSVDNGYEQYF,TGCAGCGTTGATAACGGCTACGAGCAGTACTTC
TRBD2,few,TRBJ2-2,TRBV3-1,CASSQLGLAGTTGELFF,TGTGCCAGCAGCCAACTGGGACTAGCGGGGACCACCGGGGAGCTGTTTTTT
TRBD2,.,TRBJ2-1,TRBV20-1,CSARDGRLAGNNEQFF,TGCAGTGCTAGAGATGGGCGACTAGCGGGAAACAATGAGCAGTTCTTC
.,.,TRBJ1-2,TRBV20-1,CSATTGSYGYTF,TGCAGTGCTACTACAGGGTCCTATGGCTACACCTTC
.,many,TRBJ1-2,TRBV21-1,CASAIIGCGYTF,TGTGCCAGCGCGATTATTGGGTGCGGCTACACCTTC
TRBD1,.,TRBJ2-1,TRBV4-2,CASSRTGASSYNEQFF,TGTGCCAGCAGCCGAACAGGGGCAAGCTCCTACAATGAGCAGTTCTTC
.,few,TRBJ2-1,TRBV19,CASSMWEYNEQFF,TGTGCCAGTAGTATGTGGGAATACAATGAGCAGTTCTTC
.,once,TRBJ2-1,TRBV13,CASSSLGVSGPEQFF,TGTGCCAGCAGCTCTCTCGGGGTATCAGGCCCCGAGCAGTTCTTC
.,.,TRBJ2-1,TRBV10-3,CAISESPIMNEQFF,TGTGCCATCAGTGAGTCGCCGATTATGAATGAGCAGTTCTTC
TRBD2,.,TRBJ2-1,TRBV30,CAWSGLAGSYNEQFF,TGTGCCTGGAGTGGACTAGCGGGCTCCTACAATGAGCAGTTCTTC
.,.,TRBJ1-2,TRBV27,CASSWTPNYGYTF,TGTGCCAGCAGCTGGACACCAAACTATGGCTACACCTTC
TRBD2,.,TRBJ2-3,TRBV4-1,CASSQDSGGGSTDTQYF,TGCGCCAGCAGCCAAGACTCCGGGGGGGGATCGACAGATACGCAGTATTTT
.,.,TRBJ1-1,TRBV4-2,CASSQSGSSTEAFF,TGTGCCAGCAGCCAATCAGGGTCGAGCACTGAAGCTTTCTTT
.,.,TRBJ2-4,TRBV28,CATQPPGVAKNIQYF,TGTGCCACCCAGCCCCCCGGCGTAGCCAAAAACATTCAGTACTTC
TRBD1,.,TRBJ2-5,TRBV24-1,CATSDSEQGRFRETQYF,TGTGCCACCAGTGATTCCGAACAGGGGCGGTTCCGGGAGACCCAGTACTTC
TRBD1,.,TRBJ2-6,TRBV19,CASSRLQDRISGANVLTF,TGTGCCAGTAGTAGACTGCAGGACAGGATCTCTGGGGCCAACGTCCTGACTTTC
.,few,TRBJ1-4,TRBV20-1,CSARVFGETNEKLFF,TGCAGTGCTAGAGTTTTCGGCGAAACTAATGAAAAACTGTTTTTT
.,.,TRBJ2-5,TRBV6-5,CASRNRRLQETQYF,TGTGCCAGCAGGAATAGACGGCTCCAAGAGACCCAGTACTTC
.,few,TRBJ1-1,TRBV29-1,CSVEVLKMRTEAFF,TGCAGCGTTGAGGTGTTGAAGATGCGCACTGAAGCTTTCTTT
.,.,TRBJ2-1,TRBV6-5,CASSSPRARNEQFF,TGTGCCAGCAGTTCCCCGCGGGCTAGGAATGAGCAGTTCTTC
TRBD1,.,TRBJ1-3,TRBV12-3/TRBV12-4,CASSTGTGEGNTIYF,TGTGCCAGCAGTACTGGGACAGGGGAAGGAAACACCATATATTTT
.,many,TRBJ2-5,TRBV6-5,CASRRTHNGLETQYF,TGTGCCAGCAGGCGGACTCACAACGGATTAGAGACCCAGTACTTC
.,few,TRBJ1-1,TRBV18,CASSPRNLQNTEAFF,TGTGCCAGCTCACCACGAAATTTACAGAACACTGAAGCTTTCTTT
TRBD1,few,TRBJ2-6,TRBV4-1,CASSRHGTGLTNVLTF,TGCGCCAGCAGCCGACACGGGACAGGGTTGACCAACGTCCTGACTTTC
.,few,TRBJ1-4,TRBV18,CASSPRGGGEKLFF,TGTGCCAGCTCACCACGGGGAGGCGGTGAAAAACTGTTTTTT
TRBD1,.,TRBJ1-1,TRBV25-1,CASSEWGQGATGTEAFF,TGTGCCAGCAGTGAATGGGGACAGGGGGCGACGGGCACTGAAGCTTTCTTT
.,.,TRBJ2-1,TRBV12-3/TRBV12-4,CASSYEQFF,TGTGCCAGCAGTTACGAGCAGTTCTTC
TRBD2,.,TRBJ2-5,TRBV20-1,CSAPRTSDQETQYF,TGCAGTGCCCCCCGGACTAGCGACCAAGAGACCCAGTACTTC
.,many,TRBJ1-1,TRBV7-6,CASSLVTGRGSTEAFF,TGTGCCAGCAGCTTAGTTACGGGGCGCGGTAGCACTGAAGCTTTCTTT
TRBD1,.,TRBJ1-2,TRBV4-1,CASSADRGRWGYTF,TGCGCCAGCAGCGCCGACAGGGGGAGATGGGGCTACACCTTC
.,few,TRBJ1-5,TRBV24-1,CATSDNRVSNQPQHF,TGTGCCACCAGTGATAACAGGGTTAGCAATCAGCCCCAGCATTTT
TRBD1,.,TRBJ1-1,TRBV12-3/TRBV12-4,CASSRGGPNTEAFF,TGTGCCAGCAGCCGAGGGGGCCCGAACACTGAAGCTTTCTTT